This note documents a single TCR beta chain sequence. V was cut by 0 bases and J by 6 bases, with 18 bases left in between. The CDR3 consists of 16 residues. The sample comes from a study of blood T cell repertoires in COVID-19. Overall study context: Italy, Spain and the United States were the sources of the convalescent and acute COVID-19 samples. From T cells, B-cell-depleted T cells, or PBMCs came the material, which was cDNA or gDNA.

Authors' analysis steps: Researchers report that nucleated cell counts were estimated from reference gene primer amplification. TCRdb keeps only in-frame clones here, not all; method: immunoSEQ multiplex PCR. The V and J calls and the clone size are those of that table, but D and trimming were determined from the DNA. The profile shows over 400,000 clones, approximately 85% of them singletons. This receptor was taken from a human donor in a cohort sampled during active COVID-19. The chain employs TRBV5-3 and TRBJ1-2; no clear D gene. TRBV5-3 counts as an open reading frame of uncertain function. The sequencing input was peripheral blood. In nucleotides, the CDR3 is TGTGCCAGAAGCTTGGCCGGCCCTCGGAGGGTGGATGGCTACACCTTC. This gives the protein CARSLAGPRRVDGYTF.